The source of this T cell receptor (beta chain) is a study of regulatory T cells in long-lasting Graves disease. Both iRepertoire HTBI primers and Arm-PCR of CDR3 regions were used to build the TCR beta libraries. Per the authors' pipeline: Across all samples, roughly 62 TRBV segments and 14 TRBJ segments were identified. TCRdb fed the multiplex PCR reads into MiXCR, producing one record per CDR3 protein. TCRdb, rather than the study authors, made the V and J calls. The sample yields roughly 420,000 distinct CDR3 sequences, 15% to 19% seen once. The time point was: newly diagnosed GD, antithyroid drugs for less than 3 months. Preparation of the TCR library used RNA extracted from PBMCs. EDTA tubes received around 9.9 milliliters of collected peripheral blood. This clonotype occurred many times. The antigen remains unidentified. Points from the study as a whole: Having only a small sample size may have limited accuracy. Sharing of public clonotypes was greater in persistent patients (roughly 2,600) than in new patients (roughly 1,000).

The clonotype originates from a female donor with Graves disease. The specimen was peripheral blood mononuclear cells (PBMCs), collected at new diagnosis, from a patient treated with antithyroid drugs.

DNA of the CDR3: TGTGCCAGCTCGACGGGCGAGGGGTATGGCTACACCTTC. It translates to CASSTGEGYGYTF. This chain connects TRBV12-3 or TRBV12-4 to TRBJ1-2; D might be TRBD1 (5 bases). V was cut by 8 bases and J by 5 bases, with 15 bases left in between. The CDR3 covers 13 residues.